Sequencing of this T cell receptor beta chain was carried out in a study of blood T cells in healthy people across ages. For the study at large: The capture of about one barcoded beta molecule per two T cells was achieved by template switching.

RNA extraction gave at least 5.5 micrograms of total RNA per sample. The CDR3 length is 14 residues. Germline V lookup: CDR1 MGHDK, CDR2 SYGVNS. V was clipped by 3 bases and J by 2 bases; unmatched bases: 2. This clonotype was found many times. A sample-barcoded 5' primer and a J-beta primer mix were used in a second PCR of roughly 7 to 12 cycles. TCRdb re-called the 5' RACE reads with MiXCR, one entry per CDR3 protein. Among 1.5 million to 2 million distinct CDR3 sequences listed, roughly 27% were seen once. Sequencing used blood. The chain recombines TRBV25-1 with TRBJ2-7, with 9 bases fitting TRBD2. The sequence came from a woman in her 30s in good health. The CDR3 DNA reads as TGTGCCAGCAGTGACCTAGCGGGGCCCTACGAGCAGTACTTC. Translating it yields CASSDLAGPYEQYF.